The next 8 T cell receptor beta chains were all read from a single sample in a study of control samples from healthy donors and cancer patients. Repertoires were generated with immunoSEQ multiplex PCR, while TCRdb's copy carries only in-frame clones and drops some. Of 30,000 to 40,000 clones in the sample, approximately 95% are singletons; the top ten hold more than 1.5%. The sample was PBMCs. All receptors come from a man aged 35-49 years with colorectal cancer.

A few counts support this clone. As DNA, the CDR3 is TGTGCCAGCACCCCGGAGGACGACAGGGGTGGAAACACCATATATTTT. The encoded protein is CASTPEDDRGGNTIYF. The chain joins TRBV6-4 to TRBJ1-3, with 8 bases lining up with TRBD1. Germline CDR1 reads MRHNA; CDR2 reads SNTAGT. V was clipped by 7 bases and J by 3 bases; unmatched bases: 11. The CDR3 loop spans 16 amino acids.

This chain joins TRBV7-9 and TRBJ2-3; TRBD2 might be the D (6 bases). V was pared by 1 base and J by 0 bases, with 11 bases between. In germline, CDR1 is SEHNR, CDR2 FQNEAQ (reference sequence). This CDR3 is built from 16 residues. Here the CDR3 reads CASSLVAGLSTDTQYF. The CDR3 DNA reads as TGTGCCAGCAGCTTAGTGGCGGGGCTTAGCACAGATACGCAGTATTTT. Looking up the rest from reference TRBV7-9 and TRBJ2-3 gives the full variable domain: DTGVSQNPRHKITKRGQNVTFRCDPISEHNRLYWYRQTLGQGPEFLTYFQNEAQLEKSRLLSDRFSAERPKGSFSTLEIQRTEQGDSAMYLCASSLVAGLSTDTQYFGPGTRLTVL.

The chain uses TRBV5-1 and TRBJ1-2, with 9 bases identical to TRBD1. This CDR3 has 13 amino acids. Germline CDR1 is SGHRS and CDR2 is YFSETQ. V shed 5 bases, J shed 4 bases, and the junction held 3 bases outside the gene matches. CDR3 residues: CASRSGQGYGYTF. In DNA, the CDR3 is TGCGCCAGCAGATCGGGACAGGGCTATGGCTACACCTTC.

The chain uses TRBV27 and TRBJ1-1; D may be TRBD1 (6 bases). This CDR3 comprises 13 residues. With 5 bases removed from V and 7 bases from J, the gap between germline ends came to 14 bases. Germline V gene sequence: CDR1 MNHEY, CDR2 SMNVEV (reference sequence). The CDR3 sequence is CASSTGTYHEAFF. CDR3 in DNA: TGTGCCAGCAGTACGGGGACATATCATGAAGCTTTCTTT.

This chain connects TRBV27 to TRBJ2-7; 7 bases align to TRBD2. The CDR3 extends over 13 amino acids. Trimming took 3 bases from V and 6 from J; bases not matched to a gene: 5. CDR1 MNHEY and CDR2 SMNVEV come from the germline V gene (reference sequence). CDR3 bases: TGTGCCAGCAGTTTTGCGGGAGTCTCCGAGCAGTACTTC. Encoded protein: CASSFAGVSEQYF.

The gene calls are TRBV21-1 and TRBJ2-3; the table's D call, TRBD1, has no DNA check behind it. TRBV21-1 is given as a pseudogene. The CDR3 runs to 14 residues. CDR3 DNA sequence: TGTGCCAGCGGGCCCCCAGGGGCGGGAGATACGCAGTATTTT. This gives the protein CASGPPGAGDTQYF.

The J gene is TRBJ2-5, the V gene TRBV9; 7 nucleotides agree with TRBD1. V lost 0 bases and J lost 5; bases outside the gene matches: 7. The V gene's germline CDR1 is SGDLS and CDR2 YYNGEE. This CDR3 has 15 residues. This chain's CDR3 is CASSVATDRAETQYF. The DNA for the CDR3 is TGTGCCAGCAGCGTAGCTACCGACAGGGCGGAGACCCAGTACTTC.

The CDR3, as DNA: TGTGCCAGCAGCCAAGACATAGGGGGCGTTTCGACTGAAGCTTTCTTT. This gives the protein CASSQDIGGVSTEAFF. This chain joins TRBV3-1 (or the pseudogene TRBV3-2) and TRBJ1-1; TRBD1 matches 7 bases. CDR1 and CDR2 (germline): LGHDT, YNNKEL (reference sequence). J gave up 5 bases and V 0 bases, and 9 bases lay outside the gene matches. The CDR3 is made up of 16 amino acids.